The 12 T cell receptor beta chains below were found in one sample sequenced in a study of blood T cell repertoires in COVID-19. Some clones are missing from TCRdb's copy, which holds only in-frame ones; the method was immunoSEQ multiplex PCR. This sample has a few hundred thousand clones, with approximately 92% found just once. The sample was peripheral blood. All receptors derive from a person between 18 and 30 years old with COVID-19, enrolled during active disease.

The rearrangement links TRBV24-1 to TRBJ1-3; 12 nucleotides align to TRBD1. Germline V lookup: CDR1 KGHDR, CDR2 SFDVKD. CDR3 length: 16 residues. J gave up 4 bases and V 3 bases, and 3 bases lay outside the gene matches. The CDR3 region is CATSDAGQGAGNTIYF. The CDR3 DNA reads TGTGCCACCAGTGATGCGGGACAGGGGGCAGGAAACACCATATATTTT.

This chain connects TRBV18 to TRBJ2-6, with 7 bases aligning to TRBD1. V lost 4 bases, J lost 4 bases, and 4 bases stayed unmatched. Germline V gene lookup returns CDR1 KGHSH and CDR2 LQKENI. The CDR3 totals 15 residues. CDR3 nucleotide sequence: TGTGCCAGCTCACAGGGGGCTACAGGGGCCAACGTCCTGACTTTC. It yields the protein CASSQGATGANVLTF.

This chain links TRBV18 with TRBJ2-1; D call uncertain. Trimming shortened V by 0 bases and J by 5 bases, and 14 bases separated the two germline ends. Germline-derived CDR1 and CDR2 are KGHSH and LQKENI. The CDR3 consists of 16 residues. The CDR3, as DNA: TGTGCCAGCTCACCACCGTCAAGCTACCGAGACAATGAGCAGTTCTTC. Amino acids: CASSPPSSYRDNEQFF.

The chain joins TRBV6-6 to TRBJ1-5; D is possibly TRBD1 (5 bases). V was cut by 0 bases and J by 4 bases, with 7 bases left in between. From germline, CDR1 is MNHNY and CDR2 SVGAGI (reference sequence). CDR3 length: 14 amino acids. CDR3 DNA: TGTGCCAGCAGTTACTCAGGGGTAAATCAGCCCCAGCATTTT. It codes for CASSYSGVNQPQHF.

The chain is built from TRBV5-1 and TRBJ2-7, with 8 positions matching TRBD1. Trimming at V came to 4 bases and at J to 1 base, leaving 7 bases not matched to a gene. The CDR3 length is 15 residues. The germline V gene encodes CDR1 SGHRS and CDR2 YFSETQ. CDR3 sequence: CASSQGADGSYEQYF. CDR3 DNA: TGCGCCAGCAGCCAGGGGGCGGACGGTTCCTACGAGCAGTACTTC.

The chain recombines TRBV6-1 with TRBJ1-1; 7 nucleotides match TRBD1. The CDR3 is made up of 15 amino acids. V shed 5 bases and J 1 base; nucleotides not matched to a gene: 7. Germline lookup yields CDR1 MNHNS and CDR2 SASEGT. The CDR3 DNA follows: TGTGCCAGCAGTCCGGTAGGGGGCCCGAACACTGAAGCTTTCTTT. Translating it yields CASSPVGGPNTEAFF.

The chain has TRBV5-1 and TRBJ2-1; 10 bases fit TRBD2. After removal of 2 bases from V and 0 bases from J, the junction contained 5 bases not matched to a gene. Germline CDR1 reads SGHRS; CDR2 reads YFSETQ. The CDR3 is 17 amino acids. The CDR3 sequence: CASSLAGGPSSYNEQFF. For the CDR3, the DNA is TGCGCCAGCAGCTTAGCGGGAGGGCCGAGCTCCTACAATGAGCAGTTCTTC. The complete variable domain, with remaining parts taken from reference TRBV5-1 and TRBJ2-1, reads KAGVTQTPRYLIKTRGQQVTLSCSPISGHRSVSWYQQTPGQGLQFLFEYFSETQRNKGNFPGRFSGRQFSNSRSEMNVSTLELGDSALYLCASSLAGGPSSYNEQFFGPGTRLTVL.

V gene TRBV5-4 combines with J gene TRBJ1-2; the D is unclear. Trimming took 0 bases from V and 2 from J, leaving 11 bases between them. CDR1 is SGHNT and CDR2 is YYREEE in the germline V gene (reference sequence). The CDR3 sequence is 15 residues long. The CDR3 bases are TGTGCCAGCAGCTTGGCCCCCGACTCGAACTATGGCTACACCTTC. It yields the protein CASSLAPDSNYGYTF. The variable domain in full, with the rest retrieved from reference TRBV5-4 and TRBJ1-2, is ETGVTQSPTHLIKTRGQQVTLRCSSQSGHNTVSWYQQALGQGPQFIFQYYREEENGRGNFPPRFSGLQFPNYSSELNVNALELDDSALYLCASSLAPDSNYGYTFGSGTRLTVV.

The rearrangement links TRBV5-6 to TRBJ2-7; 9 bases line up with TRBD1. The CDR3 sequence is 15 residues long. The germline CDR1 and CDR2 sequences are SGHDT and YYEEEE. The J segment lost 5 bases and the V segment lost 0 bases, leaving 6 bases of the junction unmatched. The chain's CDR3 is CASSLGWTGDHEQYF. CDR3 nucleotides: TGTGCCAGCAGCTTGGGTTGGACAGGGGATCACGAGCAGTACTTC.

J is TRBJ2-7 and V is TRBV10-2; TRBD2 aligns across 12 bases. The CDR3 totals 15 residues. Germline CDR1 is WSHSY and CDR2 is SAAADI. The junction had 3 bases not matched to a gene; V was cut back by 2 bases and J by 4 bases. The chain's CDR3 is CASSEPTSGRYEQYF. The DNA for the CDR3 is TGCGCCAGCAGTGAGCCGACTAGCGGGAGATACGAGCAGTACTTC.

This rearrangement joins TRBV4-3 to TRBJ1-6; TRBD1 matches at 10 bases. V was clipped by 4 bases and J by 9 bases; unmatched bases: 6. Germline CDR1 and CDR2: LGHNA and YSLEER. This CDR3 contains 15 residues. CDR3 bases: TGCGCCAGCAGCCCGGACAGGGGGTTGGTTTCACCCCTCCACTTT. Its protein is CASSPDRGLVSPLHF.

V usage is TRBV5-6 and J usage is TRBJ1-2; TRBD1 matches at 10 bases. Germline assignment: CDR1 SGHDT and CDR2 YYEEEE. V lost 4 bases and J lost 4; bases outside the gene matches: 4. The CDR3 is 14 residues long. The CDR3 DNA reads TGTGCCAGCAGCCTCGGGACAGGGGTCTATGGCTACACCTTC. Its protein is CASSLGTGVYGYTF.